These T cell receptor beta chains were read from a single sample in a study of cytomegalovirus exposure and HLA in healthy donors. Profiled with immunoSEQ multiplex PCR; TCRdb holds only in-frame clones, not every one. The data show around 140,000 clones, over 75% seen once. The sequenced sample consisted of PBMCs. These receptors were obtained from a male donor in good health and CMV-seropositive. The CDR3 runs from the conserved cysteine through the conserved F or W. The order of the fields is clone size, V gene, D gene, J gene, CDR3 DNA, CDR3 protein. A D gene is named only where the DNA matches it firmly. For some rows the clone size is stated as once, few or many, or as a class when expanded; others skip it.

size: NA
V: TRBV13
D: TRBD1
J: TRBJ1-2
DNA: TGTGCCAGCAGTTTCCGAGGGGGCGGCTATGGCTACACCTTC
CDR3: CASSFRGGGYGYTF

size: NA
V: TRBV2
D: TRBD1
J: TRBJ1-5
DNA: TGTGCCAGCAGTCAGGGGGTAAGATCGAGGCCCCAGCATTTT
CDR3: CASSQGVRSRPQHF

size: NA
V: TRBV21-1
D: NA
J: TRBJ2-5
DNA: TGTGCCAGCAGCGCAAGGAGGGAGACCCAGTACTTC
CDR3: CASSARRETQYF

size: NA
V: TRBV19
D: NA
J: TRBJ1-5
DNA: TGTGCCAGCAAACTCGGGTCATCTTATAGCAATCAGCCCCAGCATTTT
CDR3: CASKLGSSYSNQPQHF

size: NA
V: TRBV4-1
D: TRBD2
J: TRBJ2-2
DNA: TGCGCCAGCAGCCAAAAGGGACTAGCGGGGAACACCGGGGAGCTGTTTTTT
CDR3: CASSQKGLAGNTGELFF

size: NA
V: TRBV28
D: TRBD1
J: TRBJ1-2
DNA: TGTGCCAGCACCACCCTGGGACAGGGGAACTATGGCTACACCTTC
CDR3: CASTTLGQGNYGYTF

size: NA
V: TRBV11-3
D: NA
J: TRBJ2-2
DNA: TGTGCCAGCAGCTTAGGGGGCTCAAACACCGGGGAGCTGTTTTTT
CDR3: CASSLGGSNTGELFF

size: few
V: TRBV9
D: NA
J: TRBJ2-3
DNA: TGTGCCAGCAGCGTAGGGGCAAGCTCCACAGATACGCAGTATTTT
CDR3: CASSVGASSTDTQYF

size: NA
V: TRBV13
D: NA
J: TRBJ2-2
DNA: TGTGCCAGCACTCGACTACCAAACACCGGGGAGCTGTTTTTT
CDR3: CASTRLPNTGELFF

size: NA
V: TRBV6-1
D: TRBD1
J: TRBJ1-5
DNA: TGTGCCAGCAGTGTGGGAACAGGGGGTTTTAATCAGCCCCAGCATTTT
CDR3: CASSVGTGGFNQPQHF

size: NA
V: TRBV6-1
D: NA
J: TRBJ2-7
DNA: TGTGCCAGCAGTGAAGTCCAGGGGCAGCACTTC
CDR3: CASSEVQGQHF

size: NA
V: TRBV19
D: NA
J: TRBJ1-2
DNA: TGTGCCAGTAGCCAGGACAGAACATCTAACTATGGCTACACCTTC
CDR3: CASSQDRTSNYGYTF

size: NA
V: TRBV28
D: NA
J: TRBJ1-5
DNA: TGTGCCAGCCGCTTACTCAATAATCAGCCCCAGCATTTT
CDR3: CASRLLNNQPQHF

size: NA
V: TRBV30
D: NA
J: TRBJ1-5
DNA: TGTGCCCGTTCGGATGGGAGGGATCAGCCCCAGCATTTT
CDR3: CARSDGRDQPQHF

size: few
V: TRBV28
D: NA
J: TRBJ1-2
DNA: TGTGCCAGCAGGTCCCAGGGGATTCAGCATGGCTACACCTTC
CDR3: CASRSQGIQHGYTF

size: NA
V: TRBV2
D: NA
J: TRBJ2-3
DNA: TGTGCCAGCAGTGAAGCGAGGGATACGCAGTATTTT
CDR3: CASSEARDTQYF

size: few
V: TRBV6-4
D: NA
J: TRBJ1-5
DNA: TGTGCCAGCAGTGCAGGGTCCAATCAGCCCCAGCATTTT
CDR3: CASSAGSNQPQHF

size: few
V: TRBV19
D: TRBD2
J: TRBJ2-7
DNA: TGTGCCAGTAGTAAGTTAGCGGGTAAACCCTACGAGCAGTACTTC
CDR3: CASSKLAGKPYEQYF

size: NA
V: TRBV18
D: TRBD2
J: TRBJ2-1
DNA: TGTGCCAGCTCAAGCGGGGGGGCCGCGTCCTACAATGAGCAGTTCTTC
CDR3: CASSSGGAASYNEQFF

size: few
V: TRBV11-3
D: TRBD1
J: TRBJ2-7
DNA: TGTGCCAGCAGCTTGACAGGGGGCTACGAGCAGTACTTC
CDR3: CASSLTGGYEQYF

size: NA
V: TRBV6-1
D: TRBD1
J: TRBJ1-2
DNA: TGTGCCAGCAGTTTTTCAGGGGGCGGCTATGGCTACACCTTC
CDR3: CASSFSGGGYGYTF

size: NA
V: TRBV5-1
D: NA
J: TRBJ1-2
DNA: TGCGCCAGCAGCTTAGGCCAGGGTGGCGACTATGGCTACACCTTC
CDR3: CASSLGQGGDYGYTF

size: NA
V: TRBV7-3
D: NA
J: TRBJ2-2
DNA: TGTGCCAGCAGCTTAACGACGGGAGTGGTCGCCGGGGAGCTGTTTTTT
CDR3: CASSLTTGVVAGELFF

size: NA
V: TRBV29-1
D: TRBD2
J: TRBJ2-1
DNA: TGCAGCCTACTAGCGGGAACCTACAATGAGCAGTTCTTC
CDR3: CSLLAGTYNEQFF

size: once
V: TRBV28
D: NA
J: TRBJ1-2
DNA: TGTGCCAGCAGTAAACACAGTTTCTATGGCTACACCTTC
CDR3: CASSKHSFYGYTF

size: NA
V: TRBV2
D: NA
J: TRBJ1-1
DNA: TGTGCCAGCAGTGAATTGCAACAGGTTACTGAAGCTTTCTTT
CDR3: CASSELQQVTEAFF

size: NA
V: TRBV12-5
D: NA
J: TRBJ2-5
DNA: TGTGCTAGTGGTTCCGCGAAGACCCAGTACTTC
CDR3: CASGSAKTQYF

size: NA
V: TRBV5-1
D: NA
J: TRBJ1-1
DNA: TGCGCCAGCAGCTTGGAGGTGGGGGCTATGAACACTGAAGCTTTCTTT
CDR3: CASSLEVGAMNTEAFF

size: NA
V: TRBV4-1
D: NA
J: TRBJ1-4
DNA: TGCGCCAGCGGCCAGCCGGGACAAAAGATTAGGACTAATGAAAAACTGTTTTTT
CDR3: CASGQPGQKIRTNEKLFF

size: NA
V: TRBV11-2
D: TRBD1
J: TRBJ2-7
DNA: TGTGCCAGCAGCTTAGAGTCGCCAGGGGGCCACTTC
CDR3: CASSLESPGGHF

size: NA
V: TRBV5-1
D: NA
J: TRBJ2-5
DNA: TGCGCCAGCAGCCCCAGTCCTCCTGAGACCCAGTACTTC
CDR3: CASSPSPPETQYF

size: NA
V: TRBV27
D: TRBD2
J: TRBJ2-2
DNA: TGTGCCAGCAGTCTACTAGCGGGGGGGCGAGTCGGGGAGCTGTTTTTT
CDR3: CASSLLAGGRVGELFF